This T cell receptor beta chain derives from a study of OX40 agonist ivuxolimab in advanced cancers. About the research overall: Every 2 weeks, patients got intravenous ivuxolimab at one of six dose levels (0.01-10 mg/kg). Patients were under 90% male with ages about 23 to 80, mean roughly 64.

The V gene lost 5 bases and the J gene lost 3 bases, with 11 bases spanning the gap. This CDR3 has 13 residues. Germline lookup yields CDR1 SEHNR and CDR2 FQNEAQ (reference sequence). Profiled with immunoSEQ multiplex PCR; TCRdb holds only in-frame clones, not every one. Here the sample spans approximately 40,000 clones, roughly 82% being singletons. This sequence was found in an adult with an advanced solid tumor such as melanoma, head and neck, liver or kidney cancer. The input for sequencing was CD4+ or CD8+ T cells sorted from blood, taken in a trial of the OX40 agonist ivuxolimab. The rearrangement links TRBV7-9 to TRBJ2-7, with D perhaps matching TRBD2 (5 bases). Here the CDR3 reads CASSVGLSYEQYF. CDR3 DNA sequence: TGTGCCAGCAGCGTCGGACTCAGCTACGAGCAGTACTTC.